This T cell receptor (beta chain) was profiled in a study of blood T cell repertoires in COVID-19. On the study more broadly: The samples span acute and convalescent COVID-19 from the United States, Italy and Spain.

This clone was seen only a few times. CDR3 size: 14 residues. Per germline, CDR1 SGHVS and CDR2 FNYEAQ. Trimming shortened V by 3 bases and J by 10 bases, and 18 bases separated the two germline ends. Original data processing: For nucleated cells, counts were estimated from reference gene primer amplification. Libraries were prepared by immunoSEQ multiplex PCR; TCRdb keeps only in-frame clonotypes and omits some of them. The V and J calls and clone size come from that table; D and trimming were worked out from the DNA. The sample yields roughly 150,000 clones, 75% to 90% seen once. Participants were aged roughly 18 to 89 years from more than 20 US areas. Each participant's cohort was designated according to participant-reported clinical history.

The chain carries TRBV7-6 and TRBJ2-5; tentative D call: TRBD2 (5 bases). This sequence was found in a man between 65 and 85 years old who had been exposed to COVID-19. Sequencing was carried out using PBMCs or T cells enriched from blood (not recorded which). The CDR3 protein is CASSLEGSEKSQYF. In DNA form, the CDR3 reads TGTGCCAGCAGCTTGGAAGGTAGCGAGAAAAGCCAGTACTTC.